The T cell receptor beta chain described here comes from a study of Ad26.COV2.S vaccination and SARS-CoV-2 variants. Study background: COV1001, an Ad26.COV2.S trial, supplied this vaccine-arm donor.

TCRdb's table, derived via immunoSEQ multiplex PCR, lists solely in-frame clones and lacks some. The sample contains around 300,000 clones, about nine tenths of which appear only once. This CDR3 has 17 residues. In germline, CDR1 is MGHRA, CDR2 YSYEKL. V was trimmed by 2 bases and J by 5 bases, leaving 21 bases between them. Treatment here: roughly 20 received Ad26.COV2.S at low or high dose, single or two shots; about 5 received placebo; per-sample allocation not given. It was on day 63 after the first vaccine or placebo injection that samples were taken. Cohort 1b enrolled adults aged 18-55 years in Boston. SARS-CoV-2 spike from the Wuhan strain was encoded by the vaccine, an Ad26 vector.

The sample in question was peripheral blood, obtained in a trial of Ad26.COV2.S vaccine versus placebo. The origin of this receptor is a person between 18 and 60 years old who received the Ad26.COV2.S COVID-19 vaccine or a placebo. The chain joins TRBV4-1 to TRBJ2-5; TRBD2 is a possible D gene (7 bases). The CDR3 bases are TGCGCCAGCAGCCAATTTGGGGGGGCCCATATGACGGAGACCCAGTACTTC. It translates to CASSQFGGAHMTETQYF.